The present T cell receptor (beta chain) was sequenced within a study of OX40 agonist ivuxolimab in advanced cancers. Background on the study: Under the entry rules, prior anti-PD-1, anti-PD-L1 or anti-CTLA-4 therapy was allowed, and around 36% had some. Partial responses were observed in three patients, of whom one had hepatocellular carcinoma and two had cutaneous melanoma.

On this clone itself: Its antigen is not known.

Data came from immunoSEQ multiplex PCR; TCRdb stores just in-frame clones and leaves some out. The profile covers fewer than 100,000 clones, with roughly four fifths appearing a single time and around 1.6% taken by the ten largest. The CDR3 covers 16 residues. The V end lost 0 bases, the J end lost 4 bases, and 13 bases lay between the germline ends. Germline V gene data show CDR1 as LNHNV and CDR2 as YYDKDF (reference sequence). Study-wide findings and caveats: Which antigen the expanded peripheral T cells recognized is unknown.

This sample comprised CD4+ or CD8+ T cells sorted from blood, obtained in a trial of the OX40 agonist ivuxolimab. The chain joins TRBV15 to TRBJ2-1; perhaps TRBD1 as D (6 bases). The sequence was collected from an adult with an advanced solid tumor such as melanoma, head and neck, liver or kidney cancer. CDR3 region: CATSREAPGDYNEQFF. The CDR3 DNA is TGTGCCACCAGCAGAGAAGCTCCAGGGGATTACAATGAGCAGTTCTTC.